These 26 T cell receptor beta chains originate from one sample sequenced in a study of blood T cell repertoires in COVID-19 (dated by TCRdb to about 2020). The library was built by means of the immunoSEQ multiplex PCR assay. TCRdb took this table from immuneACCESS and kept in-frame rearrangements with V and J called. Such tables lack part of the clones; where checked against another copy, unresolved V genes explain under half of the gap, and the rest is unexplained. Here the sample has around 130,000 clones; more than 75% occur a single time. The top ten clonotypes cover about 17% of the sample. Sequences were obtained from peripheral blood. These receptors were collected from a woman aged 45-59 years who had recovered from COVID-19.

The chain employs TRBV28 and TRBJ2-7, with 7 bases fitting TRBD1. V lost 3 bases to trimming and J lost 1 base; unmatched junction nucleotides: 9. The germline V gene encodes CDR1 MDHEN and CDR2 SYDVKM. CDR3 length equals 16 residues. CDR3 in amino acids: CASSFLGTVSSYEQYF. The CDR3 DNA sequence: TGTGCCAGCAGTTTCTTGGGGACAGTAAGTTCCTACGAGCAGTACTTC. The full variable domain, completed using reference TRBV28 and TRBJ2-7, is DVKVTQSSRYLVKRTGEKVFLECVQDMDHENMFWYRQDPGLGLRLIYFSYDVKMKEKGDIPEGYSVSREKKERFSLILESASTNQTSMYLCASSFLGTVSSYEQYFGPGTRLTVT.

This chain joins TRBV19 and TRBJ1-6; 8 positions match TRBD1. The CDR3 contains 17 residues. The ends lost 8 bases at V and 5 bases at J; junction bases unmatched: 14. Germline V gives CDR1 LNHDA, CDR2 SQIVND (reference sequence). CDR3 DNA sequence: TGTGCCAGTCCGAGAGACCGGGACAGGCTCAATAATTCACCCCTCCACTTT. Residues: CASPRDRDRLNNSPLHF.

This clone was observed a single time. V is TRBV5-1 and J is TRBJ2-2, with TRBD2 matching over 10 bases. CDR3 length equals 16 residues. CDR1 is SGHRS and CDR2 is YFSETQ in the germline V gene. V lost 4 bases, J lost 2 bases, and 5 bases stayed unmatched. The CDR3 here is CASSRIAGGNTGELFF. CDR3 coding DNA: TGCGCCAGCAGCCGGATAGCGGGGGGTAACACCGGGGAGCTGTTTTTT.

The V gene is TRBV7-2, the J gene TRBJ2-3, with D unresolved. The CDR3 sequence is 12 residues long. Per the germline V gene, CDR1 is SGHTA and CDR2 is FQGNSA. The V end lost 5 bases, the J end lost 12 bases, and 15 bases lay between the germline ends. The CDR3 reads CASSPSGGPQYF. CDR3 sequence (DNA): TGTGCCAGCAGCCCAAGTGGTGGCCCACAGTATTTT.

This clone came up once. The gene calls are TRBV5-1 and TRBJ2-4, with 7 bases that match TRBD1. CDR1 is SGHRS, CDR2 YFSETQ, per germline. V shed 7 bases, J shed 3 bases, and the junction held 7 bases outside the gene matches. The CDR3 runs to 14 residues. CDR3 DNA: TGCGCCAGCTCATTACAGGGGAACAAAAACATTCAGTACTTC. Translation gives CASSLQGNKNIQYF.

V and J are TRBV15 and TRBJ2-3, with 9 bases fitting TRBD2. V trimming: 9 bases; J trimming: 1 base; junction bases outside the gene matches: 8. This CDR3 region has 15 residues. Germline V gene data show CDR1 as LNHNV and CDR2 as YYDKDF (reference sequence). The CDR3 bases are TGTGCCACGGCGGGGGGGCGAGGGGGCACAGATACGCAGTATTTT. Translation gives CATAGGRGGTDTQYF.

V usage is TRBV18 and J usage is TRBJ1-4, with no clear D. This CDR3 has 13 amino acids. The germline CDR1 and CDR2 sequences are KGHSH and LQKENI. V was cut by 2 bases and J by 7 bases, with 8 bases left in between. The CDR3 DNA sequence: TGTGCCAGCTCACCAGAAAGTAGTGAAAAACTGTTTTTT. This translates into CASSPESSEKLFF.

The chain couples TRBV30 to TRBJ1-2, with a weak D call TRBD1 (6 bases). V was pared by 2 bases and J by 7 bases, with 11 bases between. The CDR3 has 12 residues. Germline V gene data show CDR1 as GTSNPN and CDR2 as SVGIG (reference sequence). The CDR3 region is CAWSRQDGGYTF. The CDR3, as DNA: TGTGCCTGGAGTAGACAGGACGGTGGCTACACCTTC.

This chain joins TRBV29-1 and TRBJ2-3; 9 bases are a match to TRBD1. This CDR3 has 14 residues. J lost 0 bases, V lost 5 bases, and 3 bases had no gene match. Germline CDR1 is SQVTM and CDR2 is ANQGSEA. CDR3 nucleotides: TGCAGCGTTCGCGGGACAGGGAGCACAGATACGCAGTATTTT. Translation gives CSVRGTGSTDTQYF.

The rearrangement links TRBV4-1 to TRBJ2-2, with a weak D call TRBD1 (5 bases). Germline V gene data show CDR1 as MGHRA and CDR2 as YSYEKL. V was pared by 2 bases and J by 4 bases, with 14 bases between. This CDR3 is built from 16 residues. The CDR3 spells CASSQRKGTGTGELFF. The CDR3 DNA reads TGCGCCAGCAGCCAACGAAAGGGTACAGGCACCGGGGAGCTGTTTTTT.

The chain has TRBV7-9 and TRBJ1-6; 9 positions agree with TRBD1. The CDR3 is 16 amino acids. With V trimmed by 5 bases and J by 5 bases, 7 bases remained unmatched. Per germline, CDR1 SEHNR and CDR2 FQNEAQ (reference sequence). CDR3 DNA sequence: TGTGCCAGCAGCGCTCCGGGACAGGGCCATAATTCACCCCTCCACTTT. Protein sequence: CASSAPGQGHNSPLHF.

The chain employs TRBV11-2 and TRBJ1-4, with D unresolved. The CDR3 sequence is 13 residues long. V lost 5 bases, J lost 8 bases, and 12 bases lay in between. CDR1 is SGHAT and CDR2 is FQNNGV in the germline V gene. Here the CDR3 DNA reads TGTGCCAGCAGCATCCTCTCGGGAGAAAAACTGTTTTTT. Protein sequence: CASSILSGEKLFF.

In its sample, this clone was seen once. This chain connects TRBV11-2 to TRBJ2-3, with D perhaps matching TRBD2 (6 bases). Germline V gene data show CDR1 as SGHAT and CDR2 as FQNNGV. V was trimmed by 5 bases and J by 1 base, leaving 13 bases between them. CDR3 length: 15 residues. This CDR3 is CASSPLRRGTDTQYF. The CDR3 DNA reads TGTGCCAGCAGCCCCTTGAGGAGGGGCACAGATACGCAGTATTTT.

The J gene is TRBJ1-3, the V gene TRBV19, with a possible D match to TRBD1 (5 bases). The length of the CDR3 is 16 residues. Germline V CDR1 and CDR2: LNHDA, SQIVND (reference sequence). V gave up 3 bases and J gave up 2 bases, with 14 bases separating them. The CDR3 is CASSMLTAGTGNTIYF. CDR3 nucleotide sequence: TGTGCCAGTAGTATGCTCACGGCAGGGACTGGAAACACCATATATTTT.

V usage is TRBV29-1 and J usage is TRBJ1-2; D remains ambiguous. Germline V gene sequence: CDR1 SQVTM, CDR2 ANQGSEA. V gave up 4 bases and J gave up 6 bases, with 12 bases separating them. The CDR3 contains 12 residues. Written as DNA, the CDR3 is TGCAGCGTTGTGAGTCAGGATAATGGCTACACCTTC. This encodes CSVVSQDNGYTF.

The chain carries TRBV9 and TRBJ2-1, with 14 bases aligning to TRBD2. The CDR3 runs 16 residues. Looked up from germline, CDR1 is SGDLS and CDR2 is YYNGEE. The V gene end was trimmed by 3 bases and the J gene end by 6 bases; junction bases not matched to a gene: 5. The CDR3 coding sequence is TGTGCCAGCAGCGCTAAGACTAGCGGGAGGGGCAATGAGCAGTTCTTC. Protein sequence: CASSAKTSGRGNEQFF.

The CDR3 DNA sequence: TGTGCCAGCAGCTTAATAGGAGGGACCGACGAGACCCAGTACTTC. Translation gives CASSLIGGTDETQYF. The chain combines TRBV7-3 with TRBJ2-5, with D tentatively TRBD2 (6 bases). The CDR3 runs 15 residues. Germline V gives CDR1 SGHTA, CDR2 FQGTGA. The germline V and J ends were trimmed by 1 base and 5 bases, with 14 bases remaining between them.

J is TRBJ2-4 and V is TRBV6-2 or TRBV6-3; 8 bases line up with TRBD2. Trimming took 2 bases from V and 6 from J; bases not matched to a gene: 9. The CDR3 is 16 amino acids. The germline gives CDR1 MNHEY, CDR2 SVGEGT. In nucleotides, the CDR3 is TGTGCCAGCAGTTACGAAGGGACTAGGGTGGGAAACATTCAGTACTTC. This translates into CASSYEGTRVGNIQYF.

The chain uses TRBV7-3 and TRBJ1-1; TRBD1 might be the D (5 bases). The length of the CDR3 is 14 residues. Germline CDR1 SGHTA, CDR2 FQGTGA. Trimming removed 5 bases from V and 10 bases from J, with 20 bases in between. The CDR3 DNA follows: TGTGCCAGCAGCGGCGACCCAGGGTATGGGGTAGCTTTCTTT. This encodes CASSGDPGYGVAFF.

The DNA of the CDR3 is TGTGCCAGCAGCTTGCATGACGAGCAGTACTTC. This gives the protein CASSLHDEQYF. This chain uses TRBV5-4 with TRBJ2-7; D remains unclear. CDR1 is SGHNT and CDR2 is YYREEE in the germline V gene (reference sequence). CDR3 length equals 11 residues. The V gene lost 1 base and the J gene lost 5 bases, with 4 bases spanning the gap. The full variable domain, in which reference TRBV5-4 and TRBJ2-7 provide the parts outside the CDR3, is ETGVTQSPTHLIKTRGQQVTLRCSSQSGHNTVSWYQQALGQGPQFIFQYYREEENGRGNFPPRFSGLQFPNYSSELNVNALELDDSALYLCASSLHDEQYFGPGTRLTVT.

V is TRBV6-5 and J is TRBJ2-2; TRBD2 matches at 8 bases. The V and J ends lost 7 bases and 7 bases, in that order; junction bases with no gene match: 8. CDR3 size: 14 residues. CDR1 is MNHEY, CDR2 SVGAGI, per germline. The CDR3 reads CASTNGGAVGELFF. The CDR3, as DNA: TGTGCCAGCACCAACGGGGGGGCAGTCGGGGAGCTGTTTTTT.

The J gene is TRBJ1-2, the V gene TRBV18, with 9 bases lining up with TRBD1. Germline CDR1 is KGHSH and CDR2 is LQKENI. This CDR3 comprises 16 residues. The V gene end was trimmed by 3 bases and the J gene end by 2 bases; junction bases not matched to a gene: 7. This CDR3 reads CASSPLGTGRNYGYTF. The CDR3, as DNA: TGTGCCAGCTCACCTCTTGGGACAGGGAGAAACTATGGCTACACCTTC.

This clone turned up a few times. This chain links TRBV7-9 with TRBJ1-1, with D possibly TRBD1 on 6 matching bases. In germline, CDR1 is SEHNR, CDR2 FQNEAQ (reference sequence). Deletions cut 3 bases from V and 1 base from J, with 12 bases between. The CDR3 runs 15 residues. In nucleotides, the CDR3 is TGTGCCAGCAGCTTTGTCAGGGGCGCGAACACTGAAGCTTTCTTT. Translation: CASSFVRGANTEAFF.

This chain uses TRBV5-5 with TRBJ2-1, with 15 bases that match TRBD2. There are 17 residues in the CDR3. V shed 3 bases and J 6 bases; nucleotides not matched to a gene: 7. Germline V gene sequence: CDR1 SGHKS, CDR2 YYEKEE (reference sequence). The CDR3 nucleotides are TGTGCCAGCAGCTGGGGTACGGGACTAGCGGGAGGCAATGAGCAGTTCTTC. This gives the protein CASSWGTGLAGGNEQFF.

This rearrangement joins TRBV6-2 or TRBV6-3 to TRBJ2-7; D possibly corresponds to TRBD2 (7 bases). The CDR3 is 16 residues long. Germline V gives CDR1 MNHEY, CDR2 SVGEGT. V lost 6 bases and J lost 5, with 23 bases in between. CDR3 coding DNA: TGTGCCAGCAGCCACCCTATTGGCGGGGGCCCCCACGAGCAGTACTTC. The encoded protein is CASSHPIGGGPHEQYF.

This clone was recorded a few times. The chain has TRBV4-3 and TRBJ2-1; 9 bases agree with TRBD1. This CDR3 has 14 residues. V lost 5 bases and J lost 7; bases outside the gene matches: 6. The germline CDR1 and CDR2 sequences are LGHNA and YSLEER. The CDR3 spells CASSSNRGQNEQFF. CDR3 nucleotides: TGCGCCAGCAGCTCTAACAGGGGGCAGAATGAGCAGTTCTTC.